These T cell receptor beta chains were read from a single sample in a study of T cell responses to AZD1222 COVID-19 vaccine. Sequenced by immunoSEQ multiplex PCR; TCRdb stores in-frame clones only, minus some. The sample includes about 140,000 clones, 85% to 90% of them seen just once. The specimen comprised peripheral blood, sampled on day 0 of AZD1222 vaccination. These receptors all come from an adult in good health. The CDR3 runs from the conserved cysteine through the conserved F or W. The D gene is left open where the match is weak. Rows may omit the clone size; those that give it use once, few, many or a size class.

>TRBJ1-2|TRBV5-4|-|-
TGTGCCAGCAGCTTGTCCCTATTTGCAGAGAACTATGGCTACACCTTC
CASSLSLFAENYGYTF
>TRBJ2-7|TRBV4-1|once|-
TGCGCCAGCAGCCAACTTACCGGGACTTCTCGCTCCTACGAGCAGTACTTC
CASSQLTGTSRSYEQYF
>TRBJ2-1|TRBV29-1|once|-
TGCAGCGGAAAGGGGGGGGCAGCGAATGAGCAGTTCTTC
CSGKGGAANEQFF
>TRBJ2-7|TRBV6-4|-|TRBD2
TGTGCCAGCATTACTATTACTAGCGGGTACCACGAGCAGTACTTC
CASITITSGYHEQYF
>TRBJ2-1|TRBV18|-|TRBD1
TGTGCCAGCTCACCACCCAGGGGGAATGGGCAGTTCTTC
CASSPPRGNGQFF
>TRBJ1-5|TRBV21-1|-|-
TGTGCCAGCAGTCTGACCAGGGGGTGTTGCAATCAGCCCCAGCATTTT
CASSLTRGCCNQPQHF
>TRBJ1-2|TRBV21-1|-|-
TGTGCCAGCAGCAAATGCCCGGACGTACGAGCTAACTATGGCTACACCTTC
CASSKCPDVRANYGYTF
>TRBJ2-7|TRBV24-1|-|-
TGTGCCACCTCCCAGGATTACGAGCAGTACTTC
CATSQDYEQYF
>TRBJ2-5|TRBV7-9|-|TRBD1
TGTGCCAGCAGCTTAGGACAGGGGGCCTCAATCCCCCAGTACTTC
CASSLGQGASIPQYF
>TRBJ2-7|TRBV7-9|-|-
TGTGCCAGCAGCTTCGAGGCGGGTGAGCAGTACTTC
CASSFEAGEQYF
>TRBJ2-3|TRBV11-2|-|TRBD1
TGTGCCAGCAGCTTTCCGACAGGGCTTGGAAGCACAGATACGCAGTATTTT
CASSFPTGLGSTDTQYF
>TRBJ1-5|TRBV28|-|-
TGTGCCAGCAGTTTAATGGGGTATCCTCAGCCCCAGCATTTT
CASSLMGYPQPQHF
>TRBJ1-2|TRBV7-8|-|TRBD1
TGTGCCAGCAGCTTAGCGGGGACAGGGGGCGTTTATGGCTACACCTTC
CASSLAGTGGVYGYTF
>TRBJ1-2|TRBV13|-|-
TGTGCCAGCAGCTTTAGCACAAGGTTGTGGATCGGCTACACCTTC
CASSFSTRLWIGYTF
>TRBJ1-6|TRBV5-5|-|-
TGTGCCAGCAGCCCGGATTTGGTTGGGTCCTATAATTCACCCCTCCACTTT
CASSPDLVGSYNSPLHF
>TRBJ1-1|TRBV6-2/TRBV6-3|-|-
TGTGCCAGCAGCCAGCCACAGAACACTGAAGCTTTCTTT
CASSQPQNTEAFF
>TRBJ1-2|TRBV30|few|-
TGTGCCTGGAGTGTCCCAGGGGCCCTTCCTTATGGCTACACCTTC
CAWSVPGALPYGYTF
>TRBJ1-2|TRBV28|once|TRBD1
TGTGCCAGCAGTTACGGGACAGGGGAAGGAGGCTACACCTTC
CASSYGTGEGGYTF
>TRBJ2-7|TRBV6-2/TRBV6-3|-|TRBD1
TGTGCCAGCAGTAGATTTCCGGGACAGAGCTCCTACGAGCAGTACTTC
CASSRFPGQSSYEQYF
>TRBJ1-4|TRBV27|-|-
TGTGCCAGCAGTTTAATGCGTGGAGGCCCCAATGAAAAACTGTTTTTT
CASSLMRGGPNEKLFF
>TRBJ1-5|TRBV30|-|-
TGTGCCTGGAGTAGGGGTCAGGGTAATCAGCCCCAGCATTTT
CAWSRGQGNQPQHF
>TRBJ2-7|TRBV30|-|-
TGTGCCTGGAGTGGGATAGCGAGCTCCTACGAGCAGTACTTC
CAWSGIASSYEQYF
>TRBJ2-2|TRBV7-2|-|TRBD2
TGTGCCAGCAGCATGGGCGGGGGAACCGGGGAGCTGTTTTTT
CASSMGGGTGELFF
>TRBJ2-7|TRBV11-3|-|-
TGTGCCAGCAGCTTAACCCCCTTCTGGGGGAACTCCTACGAGCAGTACTTC
CASSLTPFWGNSYEQYF
>TRBJ2-6|TRBV5-4|-|-
TGTGCCAGCAGCCTCAGAGGCCCTGGGGCCAACGTCCTGACTTTC
CASSLRGPGANVLTF
>TRBJ1-4|TRBV27|-|-
TGTGCCAGCAGTTTGAGGCGGGTTAATGAAAAACTGTTTTTT
CASSLRRVNEKLFF
>TRBJ2-6|TRBV6-6|-|-
TGTGCCAGCAGTTACCCCACGGGCTCTGGGGCCAACGTCCTGACTTTC
CASSYPTGSGANVLTF
>TRBJ1-2|TRBV5-1|-|TRBD1
TGCGCCAGCAGCCCCCGAATTGGACAGGGCGATGGCTACACCTTC
CASSPRIGQGDGYTF
>TRBJ1-4|TRBV6-2/TRBV6-3|-|-
TGTGCCAGCAGTCGCCTAGGGAAACTGTTTTTT
CASSRLGKLFF
>TRBJ2-2|TRBV5-1|-|-
TGCGCCAGCAGCTTCGGCAACACCGGGGAGCTGTTTTTT
CASSFGNTGELFF
>TRBJ1-1|TRBV13|-|-
TGTGCCAGCAGCGCCCGTGGATTAACTGAAGCTTTCTTT
CASSARGLTEAFF
>TRBJ1-3|TRBV19|few|TRBD1
TGTGCCAGTAGTACCAGGGGGCCAGGAAACACCATATATTTT
CASSTRGPGNTIYF
>TRBJ1-2|TRBV6-5|-|TRBD1
TGTGCCAGCAGTTACACAGGGGGTCGGGACTATGGCTACACCTTC
CASSYTGGRDYGYTF
>TRBJ2-7|TRBV19|-|-
TGTGCCAGTAGTAGTGGGTTCTCCTACGAGCAGTACTTC
CASSSGFSYEQYF
>TRBJ2-7|TRBV6-5|-|TRBD2
TGTGCCAGCAGTTACGGACTAGCGGGAGTTGTGTACGAGCAGTACTTC
CASSYGLAGVVYEQYF
>TRBJ2-3|TRBV6-1|once|-
TGTGCCAGCAGTGAAGGGCTGAGTACTAGCACAGATACGCAGTATTTT
CASSEGLSTSTDTQYF
>TRBJ2-2|TRBV7-3|-|TRBD2
TGTGCCAGCAGCCCCGGGACTAGCGCGATAGACACCGGGGAGCTGTTTTTT
CASSPGTSAIDTGELFF
>TRBJ1-2|TRBV5-6|many|-
TGTGCCAGCAGCCTGGAGTTTCGGGACTATGGCTACACCTTC
CASSLEFRDYGYTF
>TRBJ1-1|TRBV28|-|-
TGTGCCAGCAGTTTAGGGCGGGGGTTAAACACTGAAGCTTTCTTT
CASSLGRGLNTEAFF
>TRBJ1-1|TRBV5-5|-|-
TGTGCCAGCAGACCCCGGGGTAGGGCATTCCGCACTGAAGCTTTCTTT
CASRPRGRAFRTEAFF
>TRBJ1-2|TRBV4-2|few|TRBD1
TGTGCCAGCAGCCAAGCCGACAGGGCCACATTCAATGGCTACACCTTC
CASSQADRATFNGYTF
>TRBJ2-7|TRBV3-1/TRBV3-2|-|-
TGTGCCAGCAGCCATACCTCGGCCTCCTACGAGCAGTACTTC
CASSHTSASYEQYF
>TRBJ2-6|TRBV9|-|-
TGTGCCAGCAACCAAAGGGCGAGTGGGGCCAACGTCCTGACTTTC
CASNQRASGANVLTF
>TRBJ2-2|TRBV10-2|few|TRBD2
TGCGCCAGCAGTGTGACCGGTCTAGCGGGATCGGGCACCGGGGAGCTGTTTTTT
CASSVTGLAGSGTGELFF
>TRBJ2-1|TRBV27|-|-
TGTGCCAGCAGTTCCCGATTTGGACTACCCTCCTACAATGAGCAGTTCTTC
CASSSRFGLPSYNEQFF
>TRBJ1-1|TRBV5-1|-|-
TGCGCCAGCAGCCCGGCTGGGGGACTGAGCACTGAAGCTTTCTTT
CASSPAGGLSTEAFF
>TRBJ1-2|TRBV5-4|once|-
TGTGCCAGCAGCCCTGGGACCGGCCCTGAGAACTATGGCTACACCTTC
CASSPGTGPENYGYTF
>TRBJ1-2|TRBV27|-|-
TGTGCCAGCAGTTTAAGGTGGGGTGACAGTTACGGCTACACCTTC
CASSLRWGDSYGYTF
>TRBJ1-1|TRBV9|-|-
TGTGCCAGCAGCGTTAAGGGAAACACTGAAGCTTTCTTT
CASSVKGNTEAFF
>TRBJ2-1|TRBV29-1|-|TRBD2
TGCAGCGCCGGACTAGCGGGAGTCGGGAATGAGCAGTTCTTC
CSAGLAGVGNEQFF
>TRBJ2-2|TRBV5-1|-|-
TGCGCCAGCAGCTTTCACAAATACACCGGGGAGCTGTTTTTT
CASSFHKYTGELFF
>TRBJ1-1|TRBV27|-|-
TGTGCCAGCAGTTCGGTCAGGGGCCGCACTGAAGCTTTCTTT
CASSSVRGRTEAFF
>TRBJ2-2|TRBV5-1|-|-
TGCGCCAGCAGCGTCCCGGGACTCGGAAAGGAGGAGCTGTTTTTT
CASSVPGLGKEELFF
>TRBJ1-5|TRBV18|-|TRBD1
TGTGCCAGCTCGTCGACAGGGACGCTAAATCAGCCCCAGCATTTT
CASSSTGTLNQPQHF